The TCR delta chain under discussion was sequenced for a study of γδ T cells in repeated Plasmodium falciparum infection. Study-level background: Over about 600 days, donors received four mosquito-bite P. falciparum NF54 infections.

Sequencing covered both gamma and delta TCR chains per sample. TCRdb fed the multiplex PCR reads to CATT. The repertoire holds 50,000 or so delta-chain clones, with over 1.5% as singletons. Notes on this clone: The mismatch at residue 17 between this DNA's translation and the TCRdb protein of a much larger clone likely reflects a read error; the protein shown is translated from the DNA.

Gammadelta T cells were flow-sorted from PBMC into Vgamma9/Vdelta2+ and Vdelta2-negative populations for bulk analysis. The germline V gene encodes CDR1 TSWWSYY and CDR2 QGS. The CDR3 length is 19 residues. This TCR derives from a pool of human donors (malaria-infected and uninfected, not separated). The V gene is TRDV1, but the J gene lacks a call; TRDD3 is taken as the D call from the table, unchecked against the DNA. The material sequenced was gamma-delta T cells from blood. DNA of the CDR3: TGTGCTCTTGGGGAATTCTCTAAAAGATTCCGTACTGGGTTTAAGGAACGCATCTTT. Protein sequence: CALGEFSKRFRTGFKERIF.